This T cell receptor beta chain was sequenced for a study of T-cell reconstitution after alpha-beta-depleted transplantation in children (dated by TCRdb to the mid-2010s). Describing the broader study: T-cell immune reconstitution after TCRalphabeta/CD19-depleted allogeneic hematopoietic cell transplantation in children was quantitatively tracked in the study by means of TCR repertoire profiling. Beyond this particular receptor, the publication reports: Over subsequent months, a decline in hyperexpanded clone frequencies was noted, and after one year, T-cell counts and TCRbeta diversity were mostly ascribed to newly produced T cells. Apparently early alphabetaT-cell count recovery about two months after transplant reportedly relied on only several hundred rapidly expanded clones derived from non-depleted graft cells. The high TCRbeta diversity at day 60 in some patients was ascribed to recipient T cells and intrathymic progenitors that had survived conditioning.

This clonotype appeared many times. Its antigen is not yet known. Base qualities are not at hand, and no much larger clone is one base apart. Receptor amplification or capture employed PCR. This sample was sequenced with an Illumina HiSeq 2500. TCR libraries were prepared with molecular barcoding, using unique molecular identifiers to normalize TCRbeta repertoire quantification. TCRdb's own reprocessing of the public reads used fastp at Q25 and MiXCR and kept productive beta chains. CDR3 protein sequences are deduplicated, and each keeps its most common genes and DNA. The sample table holds 90,000 to 120,000 distinct CDR3 sequences, of which 5% to 7% were seen once. The ten largest clonotypes hold approximately 25% of the sample. Trimming removed 8 bases from V and 8 bases from J, leaving 7 bases between the germline ends. The germline V gene sets CDR1 to SNHLY and CDR2 to FYNNEI. Its CDR3 holds 10 amino acids, cysteine through phenylalanine. Just CDR3 DNA is preserved here, 30 bases in frame from base 1.

Per the publication, the treatment or condition label means: allogeneic hematopoietic cell transplantation with graft depleted of TCRalphabeta T cells and CD19 B cells. The children who served as transplant recipients had been given grafts of TCRalphabeta/CD19-depleted allogeneic hematopoietic cells. Recombination linked TRBV2 to TRBJ2-4; the D gene is not confidently resolved. The receptor comes from a male patient under 10 years old who had a stem cell transplant for acute lymphoblastic leukemia, so the T cells may come from the graft donor. The sequencing here drew on PBMCs, mostly from graft donor cells, taken 360 days after TCRalphabeta/CD19-depleted stem cell transplant. For the CDR3, the sequence is CASGEDIQYF. The bases read TGTGCCAGCGGGGAAGACATTCAGTACTTC.